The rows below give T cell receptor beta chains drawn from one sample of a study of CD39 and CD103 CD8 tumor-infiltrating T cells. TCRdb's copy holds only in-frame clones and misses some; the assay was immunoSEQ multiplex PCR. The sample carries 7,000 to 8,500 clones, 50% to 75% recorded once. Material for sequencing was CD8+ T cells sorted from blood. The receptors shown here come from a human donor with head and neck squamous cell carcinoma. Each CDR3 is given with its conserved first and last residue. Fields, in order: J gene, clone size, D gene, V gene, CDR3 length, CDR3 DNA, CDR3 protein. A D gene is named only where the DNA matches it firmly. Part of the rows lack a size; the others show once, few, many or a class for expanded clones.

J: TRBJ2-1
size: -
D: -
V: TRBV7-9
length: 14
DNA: TGTGCCAGCAGTCTCAAGGTGGGTCGTAATGAGCAGTTCTTC
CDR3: CASSLKVGRNEQFF

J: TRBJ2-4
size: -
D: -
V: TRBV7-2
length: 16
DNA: TGTGCCAGCAGCTTAGAGGCGAACATCCCCAAAAACATTCAGTACTTC
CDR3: CASSLEANIPKNIQYF

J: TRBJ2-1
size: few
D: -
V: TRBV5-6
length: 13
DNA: TGTGCCAGCAGCTTGAGTCTTTACAATGAGCAGTTCTTC
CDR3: CASSLSLYNEQFF

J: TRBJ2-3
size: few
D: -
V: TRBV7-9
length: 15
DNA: TGTGCCAGCAGCCAAGGGAGTTCTAGCACAGATACGCAGTATTTT
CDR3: CASSQGSSSTDTQYF

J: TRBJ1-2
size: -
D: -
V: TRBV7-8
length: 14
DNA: TGTGCCAGCACCCCCCTCTTGGGAAACTATGGCTACACCTTC
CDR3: CASTPLLGNYGYTF

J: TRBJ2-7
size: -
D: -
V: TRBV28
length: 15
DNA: TGTGCCAGCAGTTTGGCCCAGGGTGGCTCCTACGAGCAGTACTTC
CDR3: CASSLAQGGSYEQYF

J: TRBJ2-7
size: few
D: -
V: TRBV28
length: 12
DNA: TGTGCCAGCAGCTCCGCCAGGGACGAGCAGTACTTC
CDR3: CASSSARDEQYF

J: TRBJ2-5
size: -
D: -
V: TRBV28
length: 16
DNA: TGTGCCAGCAGTTTATCAGACGAGGGAAGGGGAGAGACCCAGTACTTC
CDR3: CASSLSDEGRGETQYF

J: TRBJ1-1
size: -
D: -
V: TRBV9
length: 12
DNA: TGTGCCAGCAGTAGGGGGAACACTGAAGCTTTCTTT
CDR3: CASSRGNTEAFF

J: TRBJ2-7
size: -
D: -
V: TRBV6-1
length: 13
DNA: TGTGCCAGCAGTGGGGGACGGGTCTACGAGCAGTACTTC
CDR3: CASSGGRVYEQYF

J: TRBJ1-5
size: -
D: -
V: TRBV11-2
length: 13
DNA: TGTGCCAGCAGCTGGACAGTCAATCAGCCCCAGCATTTT
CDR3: CASSWTVNQPQHF

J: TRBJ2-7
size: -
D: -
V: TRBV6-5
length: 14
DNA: TGTGCCAGCAGTTACTCGAGTGATTCCTACGAGCAGTACTTC
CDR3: CASSYSSDSYEQYF

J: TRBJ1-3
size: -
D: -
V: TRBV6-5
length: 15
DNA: TGTGCCACTGTTTCATATATTTGGACGGGAAACACCATATATTTT
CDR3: CATVSYIWTGNTIYF

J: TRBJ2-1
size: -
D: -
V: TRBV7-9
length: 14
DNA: TGTGCCGGCAGCTTCTCGCAGACGCGCAATGAGCAGTTCTTC
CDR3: CAGSFSQTRNEQFF

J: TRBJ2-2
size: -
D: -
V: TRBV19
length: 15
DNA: TGTGCCAGTAGTTCGCAGGGATATGGGATCGGGGAGCTGTTTTTT
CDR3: CASSSQGYGIGELFF

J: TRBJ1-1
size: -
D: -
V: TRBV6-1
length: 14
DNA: TGTGCCAGCAGTGAAACCCAGGGATATACTGAAGCTTTCTTT
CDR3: CASSETQGYTEAFF

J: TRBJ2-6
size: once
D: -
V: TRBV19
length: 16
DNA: TGTGCCAGTAGTATCTCGGGCAGACCTGGGGCCAACGTCCTGACTTTC
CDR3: CASSISGRPGANVLTF

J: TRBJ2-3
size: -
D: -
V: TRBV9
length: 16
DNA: TGTGCCAGCAGCCCCCCGGTCGGCGGATACACAGATACGCAGTATTTT
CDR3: CASSPPVGGYTDTQYF

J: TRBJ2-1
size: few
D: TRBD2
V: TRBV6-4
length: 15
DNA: TGTGCCAGCAGTGAGCTAGCGGGCGACTACAATGAGCAGTTCTTC
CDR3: CASSELAGDYNEQFF

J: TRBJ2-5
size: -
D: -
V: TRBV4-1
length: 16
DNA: TGCGCCAGCAGCCAAGTGATCTCTCGCGGCCAAGAGACCCAGTACTTC
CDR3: CASSQVISRGQETQYF

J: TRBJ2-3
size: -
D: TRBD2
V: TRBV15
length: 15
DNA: TGTGCCACCAGCAGCTTAGCGGGAGCGACAGATACGCAGTATTTT
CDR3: CATSSLAGATDTQYF

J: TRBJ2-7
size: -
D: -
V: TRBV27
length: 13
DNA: TGTGCCAGCAGTTTGGGCGAAGTCTCCGAGCAGTACTTC
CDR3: CASSLGEVSEQYF

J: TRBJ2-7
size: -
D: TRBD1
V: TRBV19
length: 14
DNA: TGTGCCAGTAGTCCTGGGACAGGGGGCTCCGAGCAGTACTTC
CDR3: CASSPGTGGSEQYF

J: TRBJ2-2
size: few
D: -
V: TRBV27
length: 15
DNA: TGTGCCAGCAGCAAGTTGGCGGGGACTTTTGGGGAGCTGTTTTTT
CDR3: CASSKLAGTFGELFF

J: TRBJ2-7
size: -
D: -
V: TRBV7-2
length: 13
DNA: TGTGCCAGCAGCTTAAGTCAGAACTACGAGCAGTACTTC
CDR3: CASSLSQNYEQYF

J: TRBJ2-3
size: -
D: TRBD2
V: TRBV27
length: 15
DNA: TGTGCCAGCGGGATAGCGGGAGGGTTTTTTGATACGCAGTATTTT
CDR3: CASGIAGGFFDTQYF